Shown below are 15 T cell receptor beta chains from a single sample sequenced in a study of T cells expressing NK-cell markers. For each CDR3 protein, TCRdb gives one entry from its re-call of the 5' RACE reads, without DNA. This sample's table reports 450,000 to 600,000 distinct CDR3 sequences. The sequenced material came from blood T cells: a sorted CD56 or NKG2C T cell subset, CD4+ or CD8+ T cells, or bulk PBMC T cells (not recorded which). These TCRs come from a young man in good health.

This sequence joins TRBV6-2 or TRBV6-3 and TRBJ2-2; the TRBD1 assignment by TCRdb is unverifiable without DNA. This CDR3 is built from 13 residues. From germline, CDR1 is MNHEY and CDR2 SVGEGT. CDR3 sequence: CASSLRAAGELFF.

The gene calls are TRBV15 and TRBJ2-1; TCRdb names TRBD2, which stays unverified in the absence of DNA. The CDR3 has 16 residues. From germline, CDR1 is LNHNV and CDR2 YYDKDF (reference sequence). The CDR3 loop is CATSRATAGDGDEQFF.

V usage is TRBV20-1 and J usage is TRBJ2-5; TCRdb returns TRBD2, unconfirmable since there is no DNA. This CDR3 contains 13 residues. The germline V gene encodes CDR1 DFQATT and CDR2 SNEGSKA (reference sequence). CDR3 amino acids: CSLLLAGQETQYF.

This chain joins TRBV20-1 and TRBJ2-3; the D call of TRBD1 rests on TCRdb alone, since no DNA is present to check it. CDR1 and CDR2 from the germline V gene are DFQATT and SNEGSKA (reference sequence). CDR3 length equals 14 residues. CDR3 in amino acids: CSARDEQGPDTQYF.

The CDR3 sequence is CASRKAVSYNEQFF. The genes are TRBV28 and TRBJ2-1; TCRdb selects TRBD2, and the lack of DNA leaves this call unchecked. Germline V CDR1 and CDR2: MDHEN, SYDVKM. This CDR3 region has 14 residues.

V is TRBV12-3 or TRBV12-4 and J is TRBJ1-2; TCRdb gives TRBD1 as the D gene, but with no DNA this cannot be confirmed. This CDR3 comprises 14 residues. CDR3: CASSSRGQDYGYTF.

The chain employs TRBV7-9 and TRBJ1-5; as DNA is missing, the TRBD1 call by TCRdb cannot be tested. Germline CDR1 is SEHNR and CDR2 is FQNEAQ (reference sequence). The CDR3 is 17 amino acids. The CDR3 sequence is CASSLVLTGTGNQPQHF.

The chain couples TRBV4-2 to TRBJ2-1. Germline V lookup: CDR1 LGHNA, CDR2 YNFKEQ. The CDR3 has 15 residues. CDR3 sequence: CASSRSPTGDNEQFF.

V usage is TRBV20-1 and J usage is TRBJ2-7; as DNA is missing, the TRBD2 call by TCRdb cannot be tested. Germline V gene lookup returns CDR1 DFQATT and CDR2 SNEGSKA (reference sequence). This CDR3 contains 13 residues. CDR3 residues: CSASWRELDEQYF.

The chain employs TRBV5-4 and TRBJ2-5; there is no DNA to check the TCRdb D call of TRBD1. CDR1 SGHNT and CDR2 YYREEE come from the germline V gene (reference sequence). The CDR3 loop spans 15 amino acids. The CDR3 sequence: CASSPGQGSWETQYF.

The chain joins TRBV7-9 to TRBJ2-3; TCRdb's D call, TRBD1, is unchecked because there is no DNA. CDR3 length: 16 amino acids. Germline V gene lookup returns CDR1 SEHNR and CDR2 FQNEAQ (reference sequence). The CDR3 is CASSRQGGLGTDTQYF.

The rearrangement joins TRBV20-1 to TRBJ2-5; checking the TCRdb D call of TRBD2 is not possible without DNA. Germline V gene lookup returns CDR1 DFQATT and CDR2 SNEGSKA (reference sequence). This CDR3 is built from 15 residues. CDR3 region: CSALFSGRSQETQYF.

The V and J genes are TRBV6-5 and TRBJ2-3; the TCRdb D gene call, TRBD2, has no DNA to confirm it. This CDR3 contains 16 residues. Germline V CDR1 and CDR2: MNHEY, SVGAGI. The CDR3 sequence: CASITRAGDHTDTQYF.

The chain links TRBV30 to TRBJ1-3. The CDR3 runs 15 residues. Looked up from germline, CDR1 is GTSNPN and CDR2 is SVGIG (reference sequence). CDR3 loop: CAWSVISLPGNTIYF.

The chain combines TRBV14 with TRBJ2-1; TCRdb designates TRBD2, a call that cannot be tested without DNA. The CDR3 consists of 13 residues. Germline CDR1 is SGHDN and CDR2 is FVKESK. Here the CDR3 reads CASSPERWTEQFF.